Listed below are T cell receptor beta chains from one sample, sequenced in a study of beta chain features in type 1 diabetes. The assay was immunoSEQ multiplex PCR, and TCRdb's table has in-frame clones only and misses some. The sample comprises 390,000 or so clones, 14% of which are singletons, and roughly 0.036% rests with the top ten. Sequencing was performed on naive CD4+ T cells from blood. Every receptor here comes from a man aged 30-40 years in good health. Each CDR3 is given with its conserved first and last residue. D genes are given only for firm matches. Expanded clones are given a class, and other clones once, few, many or no size at all.

D gene: TRBD1
clone size: .
J gene: TRBJ2-1
V gene: TRBV28
CDR3 length: 14
CDR3 DNA: TGTGCCAGCAGTTTAAGGGGACAGGGGCTCACGCAGTTCTTC
CDR3 protein: CASSLRGQGLTQFF

D gene: .
clone size: few
J gene: TRBJ2-3
V gene: TRBV18
CDR3 length: 17
CDR3 DNA: TGTGCCAGCTCACCAAGAGGGAAAGACAAGAGCACAGATACGCAGTATTTT
CDR3 protein: CASSPRGKDKSTDTQYF

D gene: .
clone size: .
J gene: TRBJ2-2
V gene: TRBV30
CDR3 length: 11
CDR3 DNA: TGTGCCTGGATGGGCACCGGGGAGCTGTTTTTT
CDR3 protein: CAWMGTGELFF

D gene: .
clone size: .
J gene: TRBJ2-3
V gene: TRBV20-1
CDR3 length: 11
CDR3 DNA: TGCAGTGTCCTGACGACAGATACGCAGTATTTT
CDR3 protein: CSVLTTDTQYF

D gene: .
clone size: .
J gene: TRBJ2-3
V gene: TRBV7-2
CDR3 length: 14
CDR3 DNA: TGTGCCAGCAGCTTAGTTTTCGGCACAGATACGCAGTATTTT
CDR3 protein: CASSLVFGTDTQYF

D gene: TRBD2
clone size: few
J gene: TRBJ2-1
V gene: TRBV2
CDR3 length: 10
CDR3 DNA: TGTGCCAGCAGTGACGGGGGGAAGTTCTTC
CDR3 protein: CASSDGGKFF

D gene: TRBD1
clone size: few
J gene: TRBJ1-6
V gene: TRBV23-1
CDR3 length: 17
CDR3 DNA: TGCGCCAGCAGTCAGAGGACAGGCCTCTCCTATAATTCACCCCTCCACTTT
CDR3 protein: CASSQRTGLSYNSPLHF

D gene: TRBD1
clone size: .
J gene: TRBJ1-2
V gene: TRBV6-1
CDR3 length: 14
CDR3 DNA: TGTGCCAGCAGTGAGTCCGGGACAGGATATGGCTACACCTTC
CDR3 protein: CASSESGTGYGYTF

D gene: .
clone size: few
J gene: TRBJ1-1
V gene: TRBV7-2
CDR3 length: 14
CDR3 DNA: TGTGCCAGCAGTCCAGTGTTGGTGAACACTGAAGCTTTCTTT
CDR3 protein: CASSPVLVNTEAFF

D gene: .
clone size: .
J gene: TRBJ1-3
V gene: TRBV30
CDR3 length: 14
CDR3 DNA: TGTGCCTGGAGTGTGGGGAGAACTGGAAACACCATATATTTT
CDR3 protein: CAWSVGRTGNTIYF

D gene: .
clone size: few
J gene: TRBJ2-3
V gene: TRBV9
CDR3 length: 14
CDR3 DNA: TGTGCCAGCAGCGTAGTTTCCGATGTATCAGCGCAGTATTTT
CDR3 protein: CASSVVSDVSAQYF

D gene: .
clone size: few
J gene: TRBJ1-1
V gene: TRBV19
CDR3 length: 11
CDR3 DNA: TGTGCCAGTAGTATAAGGTCTGAAGCTTTCTTT
CDR3 protein: CASSIRSEAFF

D gene: .
clone size: few
J gene: TRBJ2-3
V gene: TRBV5-1
CDR3 length: 14
CDR3 DNA: TGCGCCAGCAGCTTGGGAACTAGCACAGATACGCAGTATTTT
CDR3 protein: CASSLGTSTDTQYF

D gene: TRBD2
clone size: .
J gene: TRBJ2-3
V gene: TRBV4-3
CDR3 length: 17
CDR3 DNA: TGCGCCAGCAGCCAAGGGGGGACTAGCGGGAGTACAGATACGCAGTATTTT
CDR3 protein: CASSQGGTSGSTDTQYF

D gene: .
clone size: .
J gene: TRBJ2-6
V gene: TRBV29-1
CDR3 length: 15
CDR3 DNA: TGCAGCGTTGTGAGTCCCTTCTCTGGGGCCAACGTCCTGACTTTC
CDR3 protein: CSVVSPFSGANVLTF

D gene: .
clone size: .
J gene: TRBJ2-5
V gene: TRBV5-6
CDR3 length: 15
CDR3 DNA: TGTGCCAGCAGCAAAGACAGTACCTTCAGAGGGACCCAGTACTTC
CDR3 protein: CASSKDSTFRGTQYF

D gene: .
clone size: .
J gene: TRBJ1-3
V gene: TRBV9
CDR3 length: 15
CDR3 DNA: TGTGCCAGCAGCGTAGGTGGAGACCCCGGAAACACCATATATTTT
CDR3 protein: CASSVGGDPGNTIYF

D gene: .
clone size: few
J gene: TRBJ1-1
V gene: TRBV18
CDR3 length: 15
CDR3 DNA: TGTGCCAGCTCACCGGGCATTGCCAGGAACACTGAAGCTTTCTTT
CDR3 protein: CASSPGIARNTEAFF

D gene: TRBD2
clone size: few
J gene: TRBJ2-2
V gene: TRBV5-4
CDR3 length: 15
CDR3 DNA: TGTGCCAGCAGCCGAAGCGGGACTTTGACCGGGGAGCTGTTTTTT
CDR3 protein: CASSRSGTLTGELFF

D gene: .
clone size: .
J gene: TRBJ2-5
V gene: TRBV9
CDR3 length: 13
CDR3 DNA: TGTGCCAGCAGCGTAAGGGGTCAAGAGACCCAGTACTTC
CDR3 protein: CASSVRGQETQYF

D gene: .
clone size: few
J gene: TRBJ2-1
V gene: TRBV25-1
CDR3 length: 15
CDR3 DNA: TGTGCCAGCAGTGATATGCGGATCTCCTACAATGAGCAGTTCTTC
CDR3 protein: CASSDMRISYNEQFF

D gene: .
clone size: few
J gene: TRBJ2-2
V gene: TRBV7-7
CDR3 length: 16
CDR3 DNA: TGTGCCAGCAGCTTAGTTCCCCCGGGTCACACCGGGGAGCTGTTTTTT
CDR3 protein: CASSLVPPGHTGELFF

D gene: TRBD2
clone size: few
J gene: TRBJ2-5
V gene: TRBV6-1
CDR3 length: 15
CDR3 DNA: TGTGCCAGCAGTCCCGGGACTAGCGGTCAAGAGACCCAGTACTTC
CDR3 protein: CASSPGTSGQETQYF

D gene: TRBD2
clone size: .
J gene: TRBJ2-1
V gene: TRBV7-2
CDR3 length: 15
CDR3 DNA: TGTGCCAGCAGCGCCCGGACTAGCGGGAGCAATGAGCAGTTCTTC
CDR3 protein: CASSARTSGSNEQFF

D gene: .
clone size: few
J gene: TRBJ2-3
V gene: TRBV5-1
CDR3 length: 12
CDR3 DNA: TGCGCCAGCAGCACCGGCACAGATACGCAGTATTTT
CDR3 protein: CASSTGTDTQYF

D gene: .
clone size: .
J gene: TRBJ2-1
V gene: TRBV27
CDR3 length: 15
CDR3 DNA: TGTGCCAGCAGTTTATCCGGACGAACCTACAATGAGCAGTTCTTC
CDR3 protein: CASSLSGRTYNEQFF

D gene: .
clone size: .
J gene: TRBJ1-4
V gene: TRBV7-9
CDR3 length: 15
CDR3 DNA: TGTGCCAGCAGCCCCGGCGGGGCGACGGGCGAAAAACTGTTTTTT
CDR3 protein: CASSPGGATGEKLFF

D gene: TRBD2
clone size: .
J gene: TRBJ2-1
V gene: TRBV6-5
CDR3 length: 15
CDR3 DNA: TGTGCCAGCAGCCGTGGGACTAGCGGCCCCAATGAGCAGTTCTTC
CDR3 protein: CASSRGTSGPNEQFF

D gene: TRBD1
clone size: few
J gene: TRBJ1-2
V gene: TRBV29-1
CDR3 length: 13
CDR3 DNA: TGCAGCGCCTTCACAGGGGCCCCGGGGGGCTACACCTTC
CDR3 protein: CSAFTGAPGGYTF

D gene: .
clone size: few
J gene: TRBJ2-5
V gene: TRBV5-4
CDR3 length: 15
CDR3 DNA: TGTGCCAGCAGCCAACAAGGACAGAAGTTGGTGACCCAGTACTTC
CDR3 protein: CASSQQGQKLVTQYF

D gene: .
clone size: .
J gene: TRBJ1-2
V gene: TRBV18
CDR3 length: 14
CDR3 DNA: TGTGCCAGCTCAAACATGGACTGGGACTATGGCTACACCTTC
CDR3 protein: CASSNMDWDYGYTF

D gene: .
clone size: .
J gene: TRBJ2-4
V gene: TRBV5-4
CDR3 length: 16
CDR3 DNA: TGTGCCAGCAGCTTGGCAGGGTTGAGGGCCAAAAACATTCAGTACTTC
CDR3 protein: CASSLAGLRAKNIQYF

D gene: TRBD1
clone size: few
J gene: TRBJ1-1
V gene: TRBV14
CDR3 length: 15
CDR3 DNA: TGTGCCAGCAGCCCTCTAAGGGGGCGGGGAACTGAAGCTTTCTTT
CDR3 protein: CASSPLRGRGTEAFF

D gene: TRBD1
clone size: few
J gene: TRBJ2-5
V gene: TRBV29-1
CDR3 length: 13
CDR3 DNA: TGCAGCGTCCTAGACAGGGTCATAGAGACCCAGTACTTC
CDR3 protein: CSVLDRVIETQYF

D gene: .
clone size: few
J gene: TRBJ2-5
V gene: TRBV7-9
CDR3 length: 14
CDR3 DNA: TGTGCCAGCAGCTTAGGCAGGAGTACGGAGACCCAGTACTTC
CDR3 protein: CASSLGRSTETQYF

D gene: .
clone size: few
J gene: TRBJ1-2
V gene: TRBV5-4
CDR3 length: 13
CDR3 DNA: TGTGCCAGCAGCTTGCTGGCGGGGGATGGCTACACCTTC
CDR3 protein: CASSLLAGDGYTF

D gene: .
clone size: .
J gene: TRBJ2-3
V gene: TRBV18
CDR3 length: 14
CDR3 DNA: TGTGCCAGCCAGTCGACGCGATCGGCAGATACGCAGTATTTT
CDR3 protein: CASQSTRSADTQYF

D gene: TRBD2
clone size: few
J gene: TRBJ2-3
V gene: TRBV5-1
CDR3 length: 16
CDR3 DNA: TGCGCCAGCAGCTTTAATCCTAGCGGGACCGGAGATACGCAGTATTTT
CDR3 protein: CASSFNPSGTGDTQYF

D gene: .
clone size: .
J gene: TRBJ2-2
V gene: TRBV25-1
CDR3 length: 15
CDR3 DNA: TGTGCCAGCAGTGTGTCCGGGGTCAACACCGGGGAGCTGTTTTTT
CDR3 protein: CASSVSGVNTGELFF

D gene: .
clone size: .
J gene: TRBJ2-7
V gene: TRBV4-1
CDR3 length: 15
CDR3 DNA: TGCGCCAGCAGCCAAGATTTAGGAAACTCCTACGAGCAGTACTTC
CDR3 protein: CASSQDLGNSYEQYF

D gene: .
clone size: .
J gene: TRBJ2-3
V gene: TRBV28
CDR3 length: 13
CDR3 DNA: TGTGCCAGCAGGGCACCGCCGGCAGATACGCAGTATTTT
CDR3 protein: CASRAPPADTQYF

D gene: TRBD2
clone size: .
J gene: TRBJ2-1
V gene: TRBV11-2
CDR3 length: 16
CDR3 DNA: TGTGCCAGCAGCTCCCCGGGACTAGCGGGGTTCAATGAGCAGTTCTTC
CDR3 protein: CASSSPGLAGFNEQFF

D gene: TRBD1
clone size: few
J gene: TRBJ2-5
V gene: TRBV30
CDR3 length: 18
CDR3 DNA: TGTGCCTGGAGTCATGGACAGGGGGAATCTGAAAACCAAGAGACCCAGTACTTC
CDR3 protein: CAWSHGQGESENQETQYF

D gene: .
clone size: few
J gene: TRBJ1-1
V gene: TRBV13
CDR3 length: 14
CDR3 DNA: TGTGCCAGCAGCTTTCGGGTCGCAGGCACTGAAGCTTTCTTT
CDR3 protein: CASSFRVAGTEAFF

D gene: .
clone size: .
J gene: TRBJ2-1
V gene: TRBV29-1
CDR3 length: 13
CDR3 DNA: TGCAGCGTTAGACCGGGCGGCAACAGTGAGCAGTTCTTC
CDR3 protein: CSVRPGGNSEQFF

D gene: .
clone size: .
J gene: TRBJ1-1
V gene: TRBV29-1
CDR3 length: 11
CDR3 DNA: TGCAGCGTACTCACTGGCGCTGAAGCTTTCTTT
CDR3 protein: CSVLTGAEAFF

D gene: .
clone size: .
J gene: TRBJ2-5
V gene: TRBV21-1
CDR3 length: 15
CDR3 DNA: TGTGCCAGCAGCAAAGTCTCGTTGCGCCAAGAGACCCAGTACTTC
CDR3 protein: CASSKVSLRQETQYF

D gene: .
clone size: .
J gene: TRBJ1-1
V gene: TRBV2
CDR3 length: 13
CDR3 DNA: TGTGCCAGCAGGCCCGAGTCAATCGCTGAAGCTTTCTTT
CDR3 protein: CASRPESIAEAFF

D gene: .
clone size: .
J gene: TRBJ2-1
V gene: TRBV12-5
CDR3 length: 14
CDR3 DNA: TGTGCTAGTGGTTTGTCAGGGTTCTACAATGAGCAGTTCTTC
CDR3 protein: CASGLSGFYNEQFF

D gene: .
clone size: few
J gene: TRBJ1-1
V gene: TRBV5-4
CDR3 length: 15
CDR3 DNA: TGTGCCAGCAGCTACGAGACAGGCCTGAACACTGAAGCTTTCTTT
CDR3 protein: CASSYETGLNTEAFF

D gene: .
clone size: few
J gene: TRBJ2-5
V gene: TRBV11-2
CDR3 length: 15
CDR3 DNA: TGTGCCAGCAGCCAAGGGACCTCCTTCGGGGAGACCCAGTACTTC
CDR3 protein: CASSQGTSFGETQYF